One and the same sample provided the 18 T cell receptor beta chains below, sequenced in a study of cytomegalovirus exposure and HLA in healthy donors (dated by TCRdb to the late 2010s). Library creation used the immunoSEQ multiplex PCR assay. For the multiplex PCR, a mixture combining 60 forward primers for TCR Vbeta segments and 13 reverse primers for TCR Jbeta segments was used. As stored in TCRdb, this immuneACCESS dataset retains in-frame rearrangements with V and J assigned. A fraction of the clones does not appear; measured against another copy, unresolved V genes explain less than half of the discrepancy, and the remainder lacks a known reason. In all, the sample holds around 120,000 clones, and less than 75% of those were seen once. The ten largest account for approximately 3.8% of the sample. The sequencing sample was made of PBMCs. These receptors were collected from a middle-aged woman in good health and CMV-seronegative.

The chain links TRBV4-1 to TRBJ2-7, with TRBD2 identical over 11 bases. The CDR3 has 19 amino acids. Trimming cost V 0 bases and J 0 bases; bases outside gene matches: 10. Per the germline V gene, CDR1 is MGHRA and CDR2 is YSYEKL. CDR3 nucleotides: TGCGCCAGCAGCCAAGATCCCCCTAGCGGGGGGCTTAGCTCCTACGAGCAGTACTTC. It is translated as CASSQDPPSGGLSSYEQYF.

The CDR3, as DNA: TGTGCCAGCGCTGGACTATCCGGGGAGCTGTTTTTT. This sequence encodes CASAGLSGELFF. The chain uses TRBV6-6 and TRBJ2-2; possible D gene TRBD2, 6 bases. The V gene lost 8 bases and the J gene lost 6 bases, with 10 bases spanning the gap. The germline V gene has CDR1 MNHNY and CDR2 SVGAGI (reference sequence). The CDR3 extends over 12 amino acids.

The chain carries TRBV10-3 and TRBJ2-5, with TRBD2 matching over 11 bases. Unmatched junction bases numbered 4, after V lost 6 bases and J lost 1 base. This CDR3 has 15 amino acids. CDR1 and CDR2 (germline): ENHRY, SYGVKD. CDR3 nucleotide sequence: TGTGCCATCAGCGCGGGACTAGCGGCCCAAGAGACCCAGTACTTC. As protein: CAISAGLAAQETQYF.

Only a few counts were recorded for this clone. The chain uses TRBV4-2 and TRBJ2-7, with D hard to call. In germline, CDR1 is LGHNA, CDR2 YNFKEQ. The CDR3 has 12 residues. V lost 3 bases, J lost 6 bases, and 9 bases lay in between. Here the CDR3 DNA reads TGTGCCAGCAGCCATTTAGTCGGCGAGCAGTACTTC. Its protein is CASSHLVGEQYF.

The chain recombines TRBV5-1 with TRBJ2-2; 8 nucleotides match TRBD2. The V segment lost 0 bases and the J segment 4 bases; nucleotides outside the gene matches: 5. From germline, CDR1 is SGHRS and CDR2 YFSETQ. This CDR3 is built from 16 residues. The CDR3 protein is CASSLAGGVGTGELFF. CDR3 DNA sequence: TGCGCCAGCAGCTTGGCGGGGGGGGTCGGCACCGGGGAGCTGTTTTTT. Looking up the rest from reference TRBV5-1 and TRBJ2-2 gives the full variable domain: KAGVTQTPRYLIKTRGQQVTLSCSPISGHRSVSWYQQTPGQGLQFLFEYFSETQRNKGNFPGRFSGRQFSNSRSEMNVSTLELGDSALYLCASSLAGGVGTGELFFGEGSRLTVL.

This chain joins TRBV18 and TRBJ2-7; 10 positions agree with TRBD1. With 3 bases clipped from V and 5 bases from J, the junction kept 4 bases outside the gene matches. The CDR3 covers 14 residues. From germline, CDR1 is KGHSH and CDR2 LQKENI. The CDR3: CASSPPGTGDEQYF. The CDR3 DNA sequence: TGTGCCAGCTCACCTCCCGGGACAGGGGACGAGCAGTACTTC.

The chain is built from TRBV7-2 and TRBJ2-3; 13 bases align to TRBD2. The CDR3 loop spans 16 amino acids. In germline, CDR1 is SGHTA, CDR2 FQGNSA. V gave up 5 bases and J gave up 5 bases; unmatched junction bases: 7. Here the CDR3 reads CASSETLAGGRDTQYF. CDR3 sequence (DNA): TGTGCCAGCAGCGAAACACTAGCGGGGGGGCGAGATACGCAGTATTTT.

The rearrangement joins TRBV2 to TRBJ1-5; D possibly corresponds to TRBD1 (6 bases). The CDR3 has 15 residues. The V and J ends lost 7 bases and 0 bases respectively, with 13 bases between them. Germline V gene sequence: CDR1 SNHLY, CDR2 FYNNEI. CDR3 sequence reads: CASNLDRNSNQPQHF. The CDR3 DNA reads as TGTGCCAGCAATCTGGACAGAAATAGCAATCAGCCCCAGCATTTT.

DNA for the CDR3: TGTGCCAGCACCATTAGCGGTTTCTCCTACGAGCAGTACTTC. It specifies CASTISGFSYEQYF. The chain links TRBV28 to TRBJ2-7; D is possibly TRBD2 (6 bases). The CDR3 is made up of 14 amino acids. Between the trimmed V and J ends, which lost 7 bases and 0 bases, there was a span of 13 bases. Germline-derived CDR1 and CDR2 are MDHEN and SYDVKM.

This clone showed up just once. V gene TRBV5-4 combines with J gene TRBJ2-2, with TRBD2 matching 10 bases. The trim removed 2 bases at V and 6 bases at J, leaving 7 bases unmatched. CDR1 and CDR2 (germline): SGHNT, YYREEE (reference sequence). This CDR3 has 16 amino acids. This CDR3 reads CASSLQRGGLAGELFF. In DNA, the CDR3 is TGTGCCAGCAGCTTACAGCGGGGGGGCCTGGCCGGGGAGCTGTTTTTT.

The chain recombines TRBV23-1 with TRBJ1-2, with D possibly being TRBD1 (5 bases). TRBV23-1 is an open reading frame, and its role is uncertain. CDR3 length: 17 amino acids. V was pared by 3 bases and J by 5 bases, with 22 bases between. CDR3 DNA: TGCGCCAGCAGTCAGAGAATTAGCGGGGCTTGGAGTTATGGCTACACCTTC. As protein: CASSQRISGAWSYGYTF.

This chain uses TRBV7-7 with TRBJ1-4; a possible D gene is TRBD1 (5 bases). Trimming shortened V by 5 bases and J by 6 bases, and 10 bases separated the two germline ends. The length of the CDR3 is 13 residues. Germline CDR1 SSHAT, CDR2 FNYEAQ (reference sequence). This CDR3 reads CASSQGFDEKLFF. CDR3 nucleotides: TGTGCCAGCAGCCAGGGATTTGATGAAAAACTGTTTTTT. The complete variable domain, with remaining parts taken from reference TRBV7-7 and TRBJ1-4, reads GAGVSQSPRYKVTKRGQDVTLRCDPISSHATLYWYQQALGQGPEFLTYFNYEAQPDKSGLPSDRFSAERPEGSISTLTIQRTEQRDSAMYRCASSQGFDEKLFFGSGTQLSVL.

The chain uses TRBV6-1 and TRBJ2-7; 10 nucleotides align to TRBD1. CDR1 MNHNS and CDR2 SASEGT come from the germline V gene. The length of the CDR3 is 15 residues. Trimming cost V 5 bases and J 2 bases; bases outside gene matches: 6. This chain's CDR3 is CASSFDRGRPYEQYF. CDR3 DNA sequence: TGTGCCAGCAGTTTTGACAGGGGGCGCCCCTACGAGCAGTACTTC.

J is TRBJ2-7 and V is TRBV6-6; D is possibly TRBD1 (5 bases). This CDR3 is 16 amino acids long. V lost 6 bases, J lost 4 bases, and 22 bases lay in between. Per germline, CDR1 MNHNY and CDR2 SVGAGI (reference sequence). CDR3 loop: CASRFKTDNLNYEQYF. CDR3 bases: TGTGCCAGCAGATTTAAGACAGACAACCTAAATTACGAGCAGTACTTC.

The chain combines TRBV9 with TRBJ1-6; the D is unclear. Trimming cost V 0 bases and J 4 bases, with 8 bases left between them. Germline lookup yields CDR1 SGDLS and CDR2 YYNGEE. This CDR3 spans 15 amino acids. CDR3 amino acids: CASSVAFSYNSPLHF. The CDR3 DNA is TGTGCCAGCAGCGTAGCTTTCAGTTATAATTCACCCCTCCACTTT.

This sequence joins TRBV6-1 and TRBJ1-4, with D maybe TRBD1 (6 bases). The CDR3 contains 15 residues. From germline, CDR1 is MNHNS and CDR2 SASEGT. V lost 3 bases to trimming and J lost 3 bases, with 11 bases between them. The CDR3, as DNA: TGTGCCAGCAGTGACAGGGGAGTTCCTAATGAAAAACTGTTTTTT. Protein: CASSDRGVPNEKLFF.

The chain combines TRBV5-8 with TRBJ2-3; a weak D match, TRBD1 (6 bases). The ends were cut back, 7 bases at V and 2 bases at J, with 8 bases in the middle. CDR3 length: 12 amino acids. Germline V gene sequence: CDR1 SGHTS, CDR2 YDEGEE. The CDR3 here is CASGGNTDTQYF. CDR3 nucleotides: TGTGCCAGCGGGGGCAACACAGATACGCAGTATTTT.

J is TRBJ1-2 and V is TRBV6-1; D might be TRBD1 (6 bases). Per germline, CDR1 MNHNS and CDR2 SASEGT. V was cut by 10 bases and J by 7 bases, with 16 bases left in between. The CDR3 loop spans 12 amino acids. CDR3 amino acids: CATTAGAPGYTF. CDR3 in DNA: TGTGCCACCACTGCAGGGGCTCCTGGCTACACCTTC.